These T cell receptor beta chains were read from a single sample in a study of OX40 agonist ivuxolimab in advanced cancers. The repertoire was sequenced with immunoSEQ multiplex PCR; TCRdb's copy has only in-frame clones and lacks some. The sample shows some 86,000 clones, approximately 85% of them seen only once. Sequencing used CD4+ or CD8+ T cells sorted from blood, obtained in a trial of the OX40 agonist ivuxolimab. These receptors came from an adult with an advanced solid tumor such as melanoma, head and neck, liver or kidney cancer. The CDR3 runs from the conserved cysteine through the conserved F or W. A D gene is named only where the DNA matches it firmly. Not all rows give a size; the values are once, few, many and, for expanded clones, a class.

TRBJ1-4	TRBD1	.	TRBV7-9	TGTGCCAGCGGACTTACAGGGGCTAATGAAAAACTGTTTTTT	CASGLTGANEKLFF
TRBJ2-5	TRBD2	.	TRBV7-6	TGTGCCAGCAGCTTATGGTCTAGCGGGAGAAGGCAAGAGACCCAGTACTTC	CASSLWSSGRRQETQYF
TRBJ2-1	.	.	TRBV19	TGTGCCAGTACCAAGGGAACAGGGAGCCACAATGAGCAGTTCTTC	CASTKGTGSHNEQFF
TRBJ2-1	.	.	TRBV5-6	TGTGCCAGCAGCTTCCGGGCCGAGTTAAGGATTTCCTACAATGAGCAGTTCTTC	CASSFRAELRISYNEQFF
TRBJ2-5	TRBD2	.	TRBV9	TGTGCCAGCAGCGTAGGGCTAGCGGAGGGGCAAGAGACCCAGTACTTC	CASSVGLAEGQETQYF
TRBJ2-7	TRBD2	once	TRBV14	TGTGCCAGCAGCCACGGGACTAGCCCCGAGCAGTACTTC	CASSHGTSPEQYF
TRBJ2-4	.	.	TRBV7-9	TGTGCCAGCAGCTTCGGCGACAGGCAGTACTTC	CASSFGDRQYF
TRBJ1-1	TRBD1	few	TRBV7-9	TGTGCCAGCAGCTCGATGGCAGGGGGAAGGACTGAAGCTTTCTTT	CASSSMAGGRTEAFF
TRBJ1-3	.	.	TRBV6-5	TGTGCCAGCAGTCTCGAAGGGATCTCTGGAAACACCATATATTTT	CASSLEGISGNTIYF
TRBJ2-7	TRBD2	.	TRBV7-2	TGTGCCAGCAGCTCGGCCCGCGGGACTAGTTACGAGCAGTACTTC	CASSSARGTSYEQYF
TRBJ2-3	.	.	TRBV7-2	TGTGCCAGCAGCTCCCCCCTCCTTTCTGGGCAGTATTTT	CASSSPLLSGQYF
TRBJ2-7	TRBD2	.	TRBV6-5	TGTGCCAGCAGTTACGCGCTTAGCGGGAAGTACGAGCAGTACTTC	CASSYALSGKYEQYF
TRBJ2-4	.	few	TRBV21-1	TGTGCCAGCAGCAAGAAAACTCCTAGGAGTCGTAAAAACATTCAGTACTTC	CASSKKTPRSRKNIQYF
TRBJ1-5	.	many	TRBV6-6	TGTGCCAGCAGTTCAAGGGGTCAGCCCCAGCATTTT	CASSSRGQPQHF
TRBJ2-1	.	.	TRBV19	TGTGCCACACGGCGGGCGGGCCAAGCTTCCTACAATGAGCAGTTCTTC	CATRRAGQASYNEQFF
TRBJ2-3	TRBD2	.	TRBV4-1	TGCGCCAGCAGCCAAGCGCTAGCGGGAGCCGTCACAGATACGCAGTATTTT	CASSQALAGAVTDTQYF
TRBJ2-2	.	once	TRBV5-4	TGTGCCAGCAGCTTCTTACAGGGAAACACCGGGGAGCTGTTTTTT	CASSFLQGNTGELFF
TRBJ2-3	TRBD1	once	TRBV6-4	TGTGCCCCCAAGGGTCCCCGGGACAGGGTCGCAGATACGCAGTATTTT	CAPKGPRDRVADTQYF
TRBJ2-7	TRBD1	.	TRBV14	TGTGCCAGCAGCCGGGACAGGGGGCTCGACGAGCAGTACTTC	CASSRDRGLDEQYF
TRBJ1-1	TRBD1	.	TRBV7-8	TGTGCCAGCAGCCAGACAGGGCATCGGGGCACTGAAGCTTTCTTT	CASSQTGHRGTEAFF
TRBJ2-7	.	.	TRBV14	TGTGCCAGCAGCCCCCCCTTGGGGGAGCAGTACTTC	CASSPPLGEQYF
TRBJ2-1	.	.	TRBV7-8	TGTGCCAGCAGCTTAGAATGGAGAGGGCCTGGCAATGAGCAGTTCTTC	CASSLEWRGPGNEQFF
TRBJ2-7	TRBD1	.	TRBV19	TGTGCCAGTGCCAGGGGACAGGGGGGTGAACTCTACGAGCAGTACTTC	CASARGQGGELYEQYF
TRBJ2-3	.	.	TRBV5-1	TGCGCCAGCCGTACTAGCTTTAGCACAGATACGCAGTATTTT	CASRTSFSTDTQYF
TRBJ2-1	.	.	TRBV5-1	TGCGCCAGCAGCCAACAAGTGCAGAACTCCTACAATGAGCAGTTCTTC	CASSQQVQNSYNEQFF
TRBJ1-4	.	.	TRBV28	TGTGCCAGCAGTGAAAGGGGGAAGGATGAAAAACTGTTTTTT	CASSERGKDEKLFF
TRBJ2-1	.	.	TRBV7-3	TGTGCCAGCAGCTTAACCGGGTCGGAGACAGCAACGAATGAGCAGTTCTTC	CASSLTGSETATNEQFF
TRBJ2-2	.	.	TRBV11-1	TGTGCCAGCACCATGACCCTAGAGAACACCGGGGAGCTGTTTTTT	CASTMTLENTGELFF
TRBJ2-7	.	.	TRBV28	TGTGCCAGCAGACAACCAGCCTACGAGCAGTACTTC	CASRQPAYEQYF
TRBJ2-7	.	.	TRBV28	TGTGCCAGCAGCCCGCAAAACTACGAGCAGTACTTC	CASSPQNYEQYF
TRBJ2-3	.	few	TRBV14	TGTGCCAGCAGCCAGGCTGGGTTCCGTCCGGAGGCAGATACGCAGTATTTT	CASSQAGFRPEADTQYF
TRBJ1-5	.	.	TRBV19	TGTGCCAGTAGTATAGCGTACGGGGGGCAGCCCCAGCATTTT	CASSIAYGGQPQHF
TRBJ2-1	.	.	TRBV29-1	TGCAGCGTTGAAGTCAGGGGGGGGCCTCGAATGAGTTGGCAGTTCTTC	CSVEVRGGPRMSWQFF
TRBJ2-1	.	few	TRBV7-6	TGTGCCAGCAGCTTAACGGGAGTCTACAATGAGCAGTTCTTC	CASSLTGVYNEQFF
TRBJ2-3	TRBD1	.	TRBV4-1	TGCGCCAGCAGCCATCTCCCGGGACAGTACACAGATACGCAGTATTTT	CASSHLPGQYTDTQYF
TRBJ2-7	.	.	TRBV19	TGTGCCAGTAGCGGGAGCTACGAGCAGTACTTC	CASSGSYEQYF
TRBJ2-7	.	.	TRBV7-6	TGTGCCAGCAGCCCCCAGGGGAAATTCTACGAGCAGTACTTC	CASSPQGKFYEQYF
TRBJ2-7	.	.	TRBV11-3	TGTGCCAGCAGCCCAAGGAGGGACAGTGCCTACGAGCAGTACTTC	CASSPRRDSAYEQYF
TRBJ2-2	.	.	TRBV10-1	TGCGCCAGCAGTGACCCTGGGGGGACGGAAAACACCGGGGAGCTGTTTTTT	CASSDPGGTENTGELFF
TRBJ1-1	TRBD1	once	TRBV5-1	TGCGCCAGCAGCTTGCAGGGGGGAGAGAACACTGAAGCTTTCTTT	CASSLQGGENTEAFF
TRBJ1-3	.	.	TRBV19	TGTGCCAGTAGTATTTGGGGGGCTGGAAACACCATATATTTT	CASSIWGAGNTIYF
TRBJ2-1	TRBD2	.	TRBV6-5	TGTGCCAGCAGGCAAGGACTAGCGGTCCCGAATGAGCAGTTCTTC	CASRQGLAVPNEQFF